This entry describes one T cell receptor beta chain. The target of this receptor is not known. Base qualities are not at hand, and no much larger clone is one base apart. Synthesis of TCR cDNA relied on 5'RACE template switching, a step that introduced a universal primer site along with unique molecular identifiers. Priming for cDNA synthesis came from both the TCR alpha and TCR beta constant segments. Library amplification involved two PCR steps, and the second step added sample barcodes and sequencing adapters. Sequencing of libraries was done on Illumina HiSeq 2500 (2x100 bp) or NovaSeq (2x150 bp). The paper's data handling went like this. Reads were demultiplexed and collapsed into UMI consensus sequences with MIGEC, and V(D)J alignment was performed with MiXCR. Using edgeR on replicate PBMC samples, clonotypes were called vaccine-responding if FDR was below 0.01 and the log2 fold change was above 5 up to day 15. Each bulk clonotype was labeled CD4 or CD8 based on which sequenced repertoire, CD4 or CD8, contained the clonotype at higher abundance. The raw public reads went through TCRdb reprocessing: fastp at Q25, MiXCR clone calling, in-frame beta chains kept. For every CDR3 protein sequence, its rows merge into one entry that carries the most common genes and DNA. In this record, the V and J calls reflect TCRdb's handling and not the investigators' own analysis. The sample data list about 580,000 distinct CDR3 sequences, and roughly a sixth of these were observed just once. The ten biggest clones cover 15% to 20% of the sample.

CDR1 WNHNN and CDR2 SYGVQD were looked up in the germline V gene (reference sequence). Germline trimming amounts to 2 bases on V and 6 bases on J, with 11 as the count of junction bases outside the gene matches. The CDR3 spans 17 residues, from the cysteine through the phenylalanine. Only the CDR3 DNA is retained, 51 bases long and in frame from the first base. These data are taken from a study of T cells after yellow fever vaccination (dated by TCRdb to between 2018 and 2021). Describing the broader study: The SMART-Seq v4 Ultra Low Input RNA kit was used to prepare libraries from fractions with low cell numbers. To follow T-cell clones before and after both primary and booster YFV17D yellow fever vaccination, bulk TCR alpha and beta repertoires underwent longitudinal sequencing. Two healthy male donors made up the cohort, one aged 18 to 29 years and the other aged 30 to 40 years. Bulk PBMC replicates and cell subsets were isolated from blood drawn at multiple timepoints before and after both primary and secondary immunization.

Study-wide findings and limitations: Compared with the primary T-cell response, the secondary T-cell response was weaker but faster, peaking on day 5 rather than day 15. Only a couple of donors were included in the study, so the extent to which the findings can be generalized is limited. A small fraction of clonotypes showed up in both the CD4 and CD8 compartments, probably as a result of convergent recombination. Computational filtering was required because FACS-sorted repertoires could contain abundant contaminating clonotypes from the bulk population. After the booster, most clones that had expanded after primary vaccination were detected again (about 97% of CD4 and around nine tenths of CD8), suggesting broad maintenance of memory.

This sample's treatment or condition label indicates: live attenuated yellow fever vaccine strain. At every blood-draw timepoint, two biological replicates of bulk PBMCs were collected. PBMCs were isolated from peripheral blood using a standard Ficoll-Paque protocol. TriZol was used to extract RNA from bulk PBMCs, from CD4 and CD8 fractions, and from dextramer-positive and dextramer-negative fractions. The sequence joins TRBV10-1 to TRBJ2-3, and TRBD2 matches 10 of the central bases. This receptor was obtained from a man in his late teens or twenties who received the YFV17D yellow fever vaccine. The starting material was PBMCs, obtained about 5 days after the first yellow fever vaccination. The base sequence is TGCGCCAGCAGTGAGGACTACCCAGCGGGGGGGCCTGATACGCAGTATTTT. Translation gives CASSEDYPAGGPDTQYF.